One and the same sample provided the 6 T cell receptor beta chains below, sequenced in a study of blood T cell repertoires in COVID-19. Repertoires were generated with immunoSEQ multiplex PCR, while TCRdb's copy carries only in-frame clones and drops some. The data hold around 63,000 clones, with roughly 87% observed a single time. The sample taken for sequencing was peripheral blood. These receptors came from a middle-aged man with active COVID-19.

Ten or more counts support this clone. This rearrangement joins TRBV9 to TRBJ2-1; D is undetermined. The CDR3 consists of 14 residues. Germline CDR1 SGDLS, CDR2 YYNGEE. Between the trimmed V and J ends, which lost 6 bases and 8 bases, there was a span of 18 bases. In DNA form, the CDR3 reads TGTGCCAGCAACGACCCTGGTGAGGATGATGAGCAGTTCTTC. This codes for CASNDPGEDDEQFF.

The gene calls are TRBV25-1 and TRBJ2-5, with 8 positions matching TRBD1. V lost 7 bases, J lost 1 base, and 5 bases stayed unmatched. CDR1 is MGHDK, CDR2 SYGVNS, per germline. The CDR3 spans 14 residues. As DNA, the CDR3 is TGTGCCAGCACCGACAGGGGAGCCCAAGAGACCCAGTACTTC. Translation gives CASTDRGAQETQYF.

The J gene is TRBJ1-1, the V gene TRBV5-1; 7 bases are a match to TRBD1. The J segment lost 0 bases and the V segment lost 3 bases, leaving 8 bases of the junction unmatched. Germline CDR1 SGHRS, CDR2 YFSETQ. CDR3 length: 16 residues. The CDR3 nucleotides are TGCGCCAGCAGCTCCCAGACAGGGTTAATGAACACTGAAGCTTTCTTT. Its protein is CASSSQTGLMNTEAFF.

This rearrangement joins TRBV6-5 to TRBJ1-1; D gene unclear. Germline V lookup: CDR1 MNHEY, CDR2 SVGAGI. The CDR3 totals 13 residues. V was shortened by 5 bases and J by 10 bases, with 17 bases between the two germline ends. The CDR3 DNA reads TGTGCCAGCAGTCCAGAGGCAATGGGGAGAGCTTTCTTT. It is translated as CASSPEAMGRAFF.

This clone is a singleton in its sample. This chain uses TRBV2 with TRBJ1-1, with D unresolved. CDR1 and CDR2 from the germline V gene are SNHLY and FYNNEI. This CDR3 region has 11 residues. The germline V and J ends were trimmed by 6 bases and 8 bases, with 10 bases remaining between them. CDR3 DNA sequence: TGTGCCAGCAGGTATCCCCCGGAAGCTTTCTTT. It encodes CASRYPPEAFF.

The rearrangement links TRBV4-1 to TRBJ2-7; TRBD2 matches at 7 bases. Germline V gene sequence: CDR1 MGHRA, CDR2 YSYEKL. The CDR3 loop spans 15 amino acids. The V and J ends lost 3 bases and 4 bases, in that order; junction bases with no gene match: 9. CDR3 residues: CASSQGRGGGYEQYF. CDR3 coding DNA: TGCGCCAGCAGCCAGGGGAGGGGCGGAGGTTACGAGCAGTACTTC.